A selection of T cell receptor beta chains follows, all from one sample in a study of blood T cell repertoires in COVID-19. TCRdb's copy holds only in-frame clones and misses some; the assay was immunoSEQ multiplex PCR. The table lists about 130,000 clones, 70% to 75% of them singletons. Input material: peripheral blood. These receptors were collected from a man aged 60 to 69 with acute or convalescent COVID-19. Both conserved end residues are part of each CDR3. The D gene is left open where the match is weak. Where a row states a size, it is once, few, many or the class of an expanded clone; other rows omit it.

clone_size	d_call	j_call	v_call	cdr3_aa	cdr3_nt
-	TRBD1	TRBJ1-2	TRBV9	CASSASTGGADGYTF	TGTGCCAGCAGCGCGTCTACAGGGGGCGCGGATGGCTACACCTTC
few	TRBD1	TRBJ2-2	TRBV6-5	CASKGQGNTGELFF	TGTGCCAGCAAGGGACAGGGGAACACCGGGGAGCTGTTTTTT
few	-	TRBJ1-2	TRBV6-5	CASSYSNRAEDGYTF	TGTGCCAGCAGTTACTCAAACAGGGCCGAGGATGGCTACACCTTC
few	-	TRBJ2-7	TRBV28	CASSQDSSIAYEQYF	TGTGCCAGCAGCCAAGACAGCAGTATAGCCTACGAGCAGTACTTC
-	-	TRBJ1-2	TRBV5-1	CASLPVTGASGYTF	TGCGCCAGCCTCCCAGTGACAGGAGCTAGCGGCTACACCTTC
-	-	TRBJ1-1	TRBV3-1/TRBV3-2	CASSQDGGLTEAFF	TGTGCCAGCAGCCAAGACGGGGGGCTCACTGAAGCTTTCTTT
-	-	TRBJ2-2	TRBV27	CASSLQGTGELFF	TGTGCCAGCAGTTTACAGGGCACCGGGGAGCTGTTTTTT
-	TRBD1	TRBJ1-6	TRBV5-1	CASSFSLDRGNSPLHF	TGCGCCAGCAGCTTTAGCTTGGACAGGGGAAATTCACCCCTCCACTTT
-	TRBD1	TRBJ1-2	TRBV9	CASSGQGGYGYTF	TGTGCCAGCAGCGGACAGGGCGGCTATGGCTACACCTTC
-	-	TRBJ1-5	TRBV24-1	CATSDHQGNQPQHF	TGTGCCACCAGTGATCACCAGGGCAATCAGCCCCAGCATTTT
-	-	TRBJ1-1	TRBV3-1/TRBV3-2	CASSQRVGSSEAFF	TGTGCCAGCAGCCAAAGAGTAGGGAGTAGTGAAGCTTTCTTT
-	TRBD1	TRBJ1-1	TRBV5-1	CASSYNAGGNTEAFF	TGCGCCAGCAGCTATAACGCAGGGGGGAACACTGAAGCTTTCTTT
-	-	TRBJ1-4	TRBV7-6	CASSLGQNNNEKLFF	TGTGCCAGCAGCTTAGGGCAGAATAATAATGAAAAACTGTTTTTT
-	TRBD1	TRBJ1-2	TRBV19	CASSAPGQAYGYTF	TGTGCCAGTAGTGCCCCGGGACAGGCCTATGGCTACACCTTC
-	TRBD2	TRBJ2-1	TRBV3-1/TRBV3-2	CASSRRLAGGNEQFF	TGTGCCAGCAGCCGCCGACTAGCGGGGGGTAATGAGCAGTTCTTC
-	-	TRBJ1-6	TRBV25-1	CASSDRTNPSYNSPLHF	TGTGCCAGCAGTGACCGCACAAACCCCTCCTATAATTCACCCCTCCACTTT
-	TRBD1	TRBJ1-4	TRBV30	CAWSVSGRGRRKLFF	TGTGCCTGGAGTGTATCAGGCAGGGGGCGACGGAAACTGTTTTTT
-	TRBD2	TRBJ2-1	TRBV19	CASSAPGLAGAYNEQFF	TGTGCCAGTAGTGCCCCGGGACTAGCGGGGGCTTACAATGAGCAGTTCTTC
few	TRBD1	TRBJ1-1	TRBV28	CASSLAGQGSTEAFF	TGTGCCAGCAGCCTGGCGGGACAGGGATCCACTGAAGCTTTCTTT
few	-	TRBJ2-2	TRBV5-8	CASSLDVRDTGELFF	TGTGCCAGCAGCTTGGACGTACGAGACACCGGGGAGCTGTTTTTT
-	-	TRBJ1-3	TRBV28	CASSFMESSGNTIYF	TGTGCCAGCAGTTTTATGGAGTCGAGTGGAAACACCATATATTTT
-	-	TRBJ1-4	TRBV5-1	CATRLGGSNEKLFF	TGCGCCACTCGCCTAGGAGGCTCTAATGAAAAACTGTTTTTT
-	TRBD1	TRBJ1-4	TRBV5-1	CASREWTGANEKLFF	TGCGCCAGCAGAGAGTGGACAGGGGCAAATGAAAAACTGTTTTTT
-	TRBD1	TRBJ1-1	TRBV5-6	CASSFNRGQSTEAFF	TGTGCCAGCAGTTTCAACAGGGGGCAATCCACTGAAGCTTTCTTT
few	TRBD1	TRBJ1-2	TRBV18	CASSSGQGVWYGYTF	TGTGCCAGCTCATCCGGACAGGGGGTTTGGTATGGCTACACCTTC
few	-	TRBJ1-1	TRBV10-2	CASSVRGTEAFF	TGCGCCAGCAGTGTCAGGGGCACTGAAGCTTTCTTT
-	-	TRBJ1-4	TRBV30	CAWSGRGEKLFF	TGTGCCTGGAGTGGCAGGGGTGAAAAACTGTTTTTT
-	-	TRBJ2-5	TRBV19	CASSINGEETQYF	TGTGCCAGTAGTATCAACGGAGAAGAGACCCAGTACTTC
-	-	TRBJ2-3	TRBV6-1	CASSDLGLERSTQYF	TGTGCCAGCAGTGATTTAGGACTCGAGAGGAGTACGCAGTATTTT
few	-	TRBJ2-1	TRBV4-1	CASSRISGGINNEQFF	TGCGCCAGCAGCCGCATTAGCGGAGGGATAAACAATGAGCAGTTCTTC
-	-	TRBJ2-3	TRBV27	CASSLFVGNTQYF	TGTGCCAGCAGCCTCTTTGTCGGGAATACGCAGTATTTT
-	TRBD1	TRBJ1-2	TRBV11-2	CASSFTGVANGYTF	TGTGCCAGCAGCTTTACAGGGGTGGCTAATGGCTACACCTTC
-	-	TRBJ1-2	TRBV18	CASSPNGGFFGYTF	TGTGCCAGCTCACCAAATGGAGGGTTTTTCGGCTACACCTTC
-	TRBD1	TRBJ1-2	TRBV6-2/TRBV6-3	CASSHLRGQSYGYTF	TGTGCCAGCAGCCACCTCCGGGGACAGAGCTATGGCTACACCTTC
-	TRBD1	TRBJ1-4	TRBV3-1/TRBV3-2	CASSARDRGEGNEKLFF	TGTGCCAGCAGCGCCCGGGACAGGGGGGAAGGTAATGAAAAACTGTTTTTT
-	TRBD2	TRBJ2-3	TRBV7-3	CASSLRGGTRVTDTQYF	TGTGCCAGCAGCTTAAGGGGAGGGACTAGGGTCACAGATACGCAGTATTTT
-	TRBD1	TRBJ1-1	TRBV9	CASSARQGLMNTEAFF	TGTGCCAGCAGCGCGAGACAGGGACTCATGAACACTGAAGCTTTCTTT
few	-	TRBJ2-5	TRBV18	CASSGSVQETQYF	TGTGCCAGCTCCGGCAGCGTCCAAGAGACCCAGTACTTC
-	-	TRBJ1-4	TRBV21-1	CASSKKGNGLGLRFF	TGTGCCAGCAGCAAAAAAGGTAATGGATTGGGGCTACGGTTTTTT
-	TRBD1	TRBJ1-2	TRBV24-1	CATSDRGQGDYGYTF	TGTGCCACCAGTGACCGCGGACAGGGGGACTATGGCTACACCTTC
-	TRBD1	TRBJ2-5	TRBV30	CAWSPKGTAQETQYF	TGTGCCTGGAGTCCGAAGGGGACAGCTCAAGAGACCCAGTACTTC
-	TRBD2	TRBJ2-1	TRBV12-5	CASGLEPGLANEQFF	TGTGCTAGTGGTTTAGAGCCGGGACTAGCCAATGAGCAGTTCTTC
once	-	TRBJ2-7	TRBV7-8	CASSPPGPEQYF	TGTGCCAGCTCCCCCCCAGGGCCCGAGCAGTACTTC
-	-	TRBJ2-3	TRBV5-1	CASSGGAITDTQYF	TGCGCCAGCAGCGGGGGGGCGATCACAGATACGCAGTATTTT
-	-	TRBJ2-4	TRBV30	CAWSVPIWHIQYF	TGTGCCTGGAGTGTACCCATTTGGCACATTCAGTACTTC
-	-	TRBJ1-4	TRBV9	CASSVGTGYEKLFF	TGTGCCAGCAGCGTAGGTACAGGATACGAAAAACTGTTTTTT
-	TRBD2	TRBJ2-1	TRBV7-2	CASSPRGGSYNEQFF	TGTGCCAGCAGCCCCCGGGGGGGGAGCTACAATGAGCAGTTCTTC
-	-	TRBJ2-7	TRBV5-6	CASMPLGRDRLSYEQYF	TGTGCCAGCATGCCCCTGGGGCGGGACCGTTTATCCTACGAGCAGTACTTC
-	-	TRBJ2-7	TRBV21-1	CASTGTSVAGTNYEQYF	TGTGCCAGCACCGGGACTAGCGTTGCCGGGACGAATTACGAGCAGTACTTC
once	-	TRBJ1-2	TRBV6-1	CASSGGNQGRGYGYTF	TGTGCCAGCAGTGGGGGGAACCAGGGCAGGGGCTATGGCTACACCTTC
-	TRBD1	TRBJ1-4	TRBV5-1	CASSFWTGNEKLFF	TGCGCCAGCAGCTTTTGGACAGGCAATGAAAAACTGTTTTTT
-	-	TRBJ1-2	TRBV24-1	CATSEQGSGYTF	TGTGCCACCAGTGAGCAGGGTTCGGGCTACACCTTC